This T cell receptor (beta chain) was recorded in a study of blood T cell repertoires in COVID-19. Study-wide background: Researchers got acute and convalescent COVID-19 samples from the United States, Italy and Spain. From T cells, B-cell-depleted T cells, or PBMCs came the material, which was cDNA or gDNA.

TCRdb keeps only in-frame clones here, not all; method: immunoSEQ multiplex PCR. Among around 100,000 clones listed, approximately 91% were seen once. CDR1 is LGHDT, CDR2 YNNKEL, per germline (reference sequence). Trimming left V 4 bases short and J 0 bases short, with 7 bases between. This CDR3 spans 15 amino acids. This clonotype was obtained from a woman aged 55-70 years with acute or convalescent COVID-19. The chain joins TRBV3-1 (or the pseudogene TRBV3-2) to TRBJ2-6; D not certain. Material: peripheral blood. CDR3 DNA sequence: TGTGCCAGCAGCCGTGGCTCCTCTGGGGCCAACGTCCTGACTTTC. It yields the protein CASSRGSSGANVLTF.